Only a few counts were recorded for the clone carrying this T cell receptor (beta chain). Its target is unknown. The second PCR ran roughly 7 to 12 cycles with a sample-barcoded 5' primer and J-beta primers. TCRdb analysed the 5' RACE reads with MiXCR anew, one entry per CDR3 protein. Of approximately 730,000 distinct CDR3 sequences detected, about 55% appear once; the ten largest clones hold roughly two fifths. CDR1 is LGHDT and CDR2 is YNNKEL in the germline V gene (reference sequence). V lost 1 base to trimming and J lost 0 bases, with 10 bases between them. This CDR3 has 15 amino acids. The data derive from a study of blood T cells in healthy people across ages. Study-wide points: Per million T cells, TCR beta diversity dropped roughly linearly as age increased.

The clonotype was recovered from a man older than 75 in good health. The sample consisted of blood. V and J are TRBV3-1 and TRBJ2-7; D call uncertain. The CDR3 DNA sequence: TGTGCCAGCAGCCAAGTGCCCGAGAGCTCCTACGAGCAGTACTTC. It specifies CASSQVPESSYEQYF.